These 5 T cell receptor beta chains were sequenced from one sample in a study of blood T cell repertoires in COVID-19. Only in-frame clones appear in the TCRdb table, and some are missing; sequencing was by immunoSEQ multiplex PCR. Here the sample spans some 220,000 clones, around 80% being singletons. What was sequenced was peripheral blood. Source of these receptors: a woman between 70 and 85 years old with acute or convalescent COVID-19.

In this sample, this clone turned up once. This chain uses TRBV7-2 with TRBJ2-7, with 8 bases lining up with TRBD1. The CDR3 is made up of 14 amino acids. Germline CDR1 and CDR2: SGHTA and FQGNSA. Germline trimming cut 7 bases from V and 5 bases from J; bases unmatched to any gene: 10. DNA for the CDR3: TGTGCCAGCACCCCCGGGACAGGTAACCACGAGCAGTACTTC. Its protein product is CASTPGTGNHEQYF.

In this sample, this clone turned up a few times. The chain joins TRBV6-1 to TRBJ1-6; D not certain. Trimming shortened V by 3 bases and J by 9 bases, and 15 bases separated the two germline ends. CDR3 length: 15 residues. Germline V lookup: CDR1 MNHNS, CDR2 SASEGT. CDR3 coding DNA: TGTGCCAGCAGTGATTCCGGAGGGTACTCTTCACCCCTCCACTTT. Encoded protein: CASSDSGGYSSPLHF.

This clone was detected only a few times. Here the CDR3 DNA reads TGCAGCGTTGTGGGGGCGGCAGGTTCCACTTCTAACTATGGCTACACCTTC. Its protein is CSVVGAAGSTSNYGYTF. This chain connects TRBV29-1 to TRBJ1-2, with TRBD1 as a possible D gene (6 bases). Trimming cost V 4 bases and J 0 bases, with 21 bases left between them. CDR1 and CDR2 from the germline V gene are SQVTM and ANQGSEA. The CDR3 loop spans 17 amino acids.

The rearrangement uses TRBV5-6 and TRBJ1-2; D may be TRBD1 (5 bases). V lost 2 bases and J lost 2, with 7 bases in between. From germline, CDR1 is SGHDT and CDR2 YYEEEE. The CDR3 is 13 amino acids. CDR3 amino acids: CASSLWTNYGYTF. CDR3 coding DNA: TGTGCCAGCAGCTTATGGACAAACTATGGCTACACCTTC.

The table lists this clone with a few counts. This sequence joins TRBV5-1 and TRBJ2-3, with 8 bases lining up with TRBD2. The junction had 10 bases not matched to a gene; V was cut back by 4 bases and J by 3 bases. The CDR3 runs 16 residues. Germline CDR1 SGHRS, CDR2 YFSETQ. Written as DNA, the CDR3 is TGCGCCAGCAGCCGGGGCATAGCGGGGACTACAGATACGCAGTATTTT. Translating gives CASSRGIAGTTDTQYF.